One T cell receptor beta chain is described in this entry. Other DNA sequences of this sample code for an identical CDR3. Germline lookup yields CDR1 SGHTA and CDR2 FQGNSA. The V segment lost 4 bases and the J segment 0 bases; nucleotides outside the gene matches: 4. The CDR3 spans 16 residues. The sample comes from a study of blood T cell repertoires in COVID-19. About the research overall: T cells, B-cell-depleted T cells, or PBMCs supplied cDNA or gDNA.

In the study's own analysis: Nucleated cell number was recorded as an estimate derived from reference gene primer amplification. TCRdb's table, derived via immunoSEQ multiplex PCR, lists solely in-frame clones and lacks some. V, J and clone size are taken as reported in that table, and D and trimming were inferred from the DNA itself. The table has some 300,000 clones, around 92% seen once. The sample taken for sequencing was PBMCs or T cells enriched from blood (not recorded which). This clonotype was obtained from a woman in her fifties or sixties who had been exposed to COVID-19. The chain has TRBV7-2 and TRBJ2-1; 9 nucleotides align to TRBD2. The DNA of the CDR3 is TGTGCCAGCAGCTCAAGCGGGGGGAGCTCCTACAATGAGCAGTTCTTC. Protein product: CASSSSGGSSYNEQFF.